The entry that follows covers one TCR beta chain sequence. What it recognizes is unknown. This record belongs to a study of OX40 agonist ivuxolimab in advanced cancers. Across the study: Of the patients, three showed partial responses, one with hepatocellular carcinoma and two with cutaneous melanoma. Whole-study results and caveats: Mean expanded clone counts were higher in CD8+ than CD4+ T cells.

Profiling relied on immunoSEQ multiplex PCR, and the TCRdb table lists in-frame clones only, not all of them. The top ten clones hold around 0.45% of a sample with fewer than 95,000 clones, around 80% of them seen once. The source was CD4+ or CD8+ T cells sorted from blood, collected in a trial of the OX40 agonist ivuxolimab. The sequence came from an adult with an advanced solid tumor such as melanoma, head and neck, liver or kidney cancer.

Written as DNA, the CDR3 is TGTGCCAGCAGCGTAGGCGGGAGGGAGGGGGAGACCCAGTACTTC. Amino acid sequence: CASSVGGREGETQYF. V and J are TRBV9 and TRBJ2-5; the match to TRBD2 covers 9 bases. J was trimmed by 5 bases and V by 0 bases; bases with no gene match: 5. Germline V CDR1 and CDR2: SGDLS, YYNGEE. The CDR3 loop spans 15 amino acids.